This paragraph covers one T cell receptor beta chain sequence. Its antigen is unknown. No clone much larger than this one lies a single base away; base qualities are absent. The treatment or condition label here, explained by the study, means: live attenuated yellow fever vaccine strain. At every blood-draw timepoint, two biological replicates of bulk PBMCs were collected. A standard Ficoll-Paque protocol was used to isolate PBMCs from peripheral blood. TriZol was used to extract RNA from bulk PBMCs, from CD4 and CD8 fractions, and from dextramer-positive and dextramer-negative fractions. Sequences SGHTA (CDR1) and FQGNSA (CDR2) are obtained from the germline V gene. V is trimmed back by 4 bases and J by 5 bases, and the junction contains 7 bases that no gene match accounts for. The CDR3, from cysteine to phenylalanine, totals 15 residues. Only the CDR3 region is kept as DNA, spanning 45 bases read in frame from base 1.

This sample was taken from a study of T cells after yellow fever vaccination (dated by TCRdb to the late 2010s). Study-level background: The SMART-Seq v4 Ultra Low Input RNA kit was used to prepare libraries from fractions with low cell numbers. Bulk TCR alpha and beta repertoires were sequenced longitudinally to track T-cell clones before and after primary and booster YFV17D yellow fever vaccination. Two healthy male donors made up the cohort, one aged 18 to 30 years and the other aged 30 to 40 years. Blood samples were taken at several timepoints before and after primary and secondary immunization, and bulk PBMC replicates and cell subsets were isolated.

Study-level results and caveats: Because abundant contaminating clonotypes from the bulk population could be contained in FACS-sorted repertoires, computational filtering was required. The secondary T-cell response was weaker than the primary response but faster, peaking on day 5 instead of day 15. After the booster, most clones that had expanded after primary vaccination were detected again (around 96% of CD4 and more than 80% of CD8), suggesting broad maintenance of memory. Because only a couple of donors were included in the study, the extent to which the findings can be generalized is limited. A small fraction of clonotypes showed up in both the CD4 and CD8 compartments, probably as a result of convergent recombination.

Data came from an Illumina NovaSeq 6000. Synthesis of TCR cDNA relied on 5'RACE template switching, a step that introduced a universal primer site along with unique molecular identifiers. Priming of cDNA synthesis was performed from both the TCR alpha and TCR beta constant segments. Library amplification used two PCR steps, and the second PCR step added sample barcodes and sequencing adapters. Sequencing of libraries was done on Illumina HiSeq 2500 (2x100 bp) or NovaSeq (2x150 bp). Regarding the original processing steps: Reads were demultiplexed and collapsed into UMI consensus sequences with MIGEC, and V(D)J alignment was performed with MiXCR. Clonotypes responding to the vaccine were identified with edgeR on replicate PBMC samples, with the criteria of FDR below 0.01 and a log2 fold change above 5 up to day 15. Each bulk clonotype received a CD4 or CD8 identity based on whether the sequenced CD4 or CD8 repertoire contained that clonotype at higher abundance. TCRdb reprocessing: public reads trimmed at Q25 with fastp, clones called with MiXCR, in-frame beta chains kept. Here each entry gathers all rows of one CDR3 protein and keeps the most common genes and DNA. Here the V and J calls rest on TCRdb's processing, not on the authors' analysis. The sample table holds 250,000 or so distinct CDR3 sequences, of which around 3.5% were seen once. The top ten clonotypes cover about 20% of the sample.

Specimen: PBMCs, collected 15 days after the yellow fever booster vaccination. This receptor was identified in a man between 18 and 35 years old who received the YFV17D yellow fever vaccine. The rearranged chain carries TRBV7-2 and TRBJ1-5, and 8 bases in between align with TRBD1. The CDR3 protein sequence reads: CASSSLTGAYQPQHF. In nucleotide form, the sequence is TGTGCCAGCAGCTCCCTGACAGGGGCCTATCAGCCCCAGCATTTT.